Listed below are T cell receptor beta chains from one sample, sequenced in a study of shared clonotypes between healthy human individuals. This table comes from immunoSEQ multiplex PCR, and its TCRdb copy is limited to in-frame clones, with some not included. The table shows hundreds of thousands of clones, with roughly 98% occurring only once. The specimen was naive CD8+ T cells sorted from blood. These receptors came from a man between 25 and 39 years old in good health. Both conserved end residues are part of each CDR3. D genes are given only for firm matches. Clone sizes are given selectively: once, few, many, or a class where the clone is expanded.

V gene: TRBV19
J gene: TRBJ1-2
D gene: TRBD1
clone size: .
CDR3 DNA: TGTGCCAGTAGTATACTTGGGACAGGGTCGAGCTATGGCTACACCTTC
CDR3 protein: CASSILGTGSSYGYTF

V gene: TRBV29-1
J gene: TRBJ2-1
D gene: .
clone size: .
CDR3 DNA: TGCAGCCAGGCGGTAGGGCAGGGTAATGAGCAGTTCTTC
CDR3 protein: CSQAVGQGNEQFF

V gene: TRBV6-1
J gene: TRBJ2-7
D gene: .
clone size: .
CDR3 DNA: TGTGCCAGCAGTGATTTGCTGCCACCCTACGAGCAGTACTTC
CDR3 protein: CASSDLLPPYEQYF

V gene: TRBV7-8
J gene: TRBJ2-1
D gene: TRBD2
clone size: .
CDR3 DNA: TGTGCCAGCAGCGGCAGACTAGCGGGAGATCGTAATGAGCAGTTCTTC
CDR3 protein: CASSGRLAGDRNEQFF

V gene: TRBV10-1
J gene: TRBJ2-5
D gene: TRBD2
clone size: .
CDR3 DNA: TGCGCCAGCAGTCCCGGGACTAGCGGGGTACAAGAGACCCAGTACTTC
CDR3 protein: CASSPGTSGVQETQYF

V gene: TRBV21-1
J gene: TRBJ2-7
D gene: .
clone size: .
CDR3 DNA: TGTGCCACCCCGCGATCCGACAGACCGGGACTAGAGTTCTCCTACGAGCAGTACTTC
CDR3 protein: CATPRSDRPGLEFSYEQYF

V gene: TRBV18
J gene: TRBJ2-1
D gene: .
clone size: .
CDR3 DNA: TGTGCCAGCTCACCGACAGTCAATGAGCAGTTCTTC
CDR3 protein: CASSPTVNEQFF

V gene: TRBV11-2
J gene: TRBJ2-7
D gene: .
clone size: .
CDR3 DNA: TGTGCCAGCAGCTCAACCTTATTTGGGCGGCTCTCCTACGAGCAGTACTTC
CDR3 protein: CASSSTLFGRLSYEQYF

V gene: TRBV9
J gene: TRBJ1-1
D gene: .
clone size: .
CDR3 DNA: TGTGCCAGCAGCGTAATGGGGACGGATTTTAACACTGAAGCTTTCTTT
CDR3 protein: CASSVMGTDFNTEAFF

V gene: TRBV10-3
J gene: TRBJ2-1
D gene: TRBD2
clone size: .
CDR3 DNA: TGTGCCATCACTAGCGGGGGAACCAATGAGCAGTTCTTC
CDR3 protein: CAITSGGTNEQFF

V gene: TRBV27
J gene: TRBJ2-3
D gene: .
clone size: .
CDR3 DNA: TGTGCCAGCAGTTTACAGGGGGATACGCAGTATTTT
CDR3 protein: CASSLQGDTQYF

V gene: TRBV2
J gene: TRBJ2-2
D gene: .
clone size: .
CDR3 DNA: TGTGCCAGCACCGAAGGTCAGACGGGGGAGCTGTTTTTT
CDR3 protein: CASTEGQTGELFF

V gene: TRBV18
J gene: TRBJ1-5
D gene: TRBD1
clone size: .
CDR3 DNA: TGTGCCAGCTCACCATACCGGGACAGGGTCAATCAGCCCCAGCATTTT
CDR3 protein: CASSPYRDRVNQPQHF

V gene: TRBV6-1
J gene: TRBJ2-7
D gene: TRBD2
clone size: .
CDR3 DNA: TGTGCCAGCAGGGTTTTAGCGGGAGCCCCCGAGCAGTACTTC
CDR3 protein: CASRVLAGAPEQYF

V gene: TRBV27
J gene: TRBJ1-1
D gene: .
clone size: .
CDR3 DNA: TGTGCCAGCAGCCGGGGGCAGAGCAACACTGAAGCTTTCTTT
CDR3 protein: CASSRGQSNTEAFF

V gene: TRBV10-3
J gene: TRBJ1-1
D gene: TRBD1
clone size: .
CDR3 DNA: TGTGCCATCAGGGGGACAGCGAACACTGAAGCTTTCTTT
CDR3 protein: CAIRGTANTEAFF

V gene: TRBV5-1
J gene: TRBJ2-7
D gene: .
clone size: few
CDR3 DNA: TGCGCCAGCAGCTTGGAATCCTACGAGCAGTACTTC
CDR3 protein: CASSLESYEQYF

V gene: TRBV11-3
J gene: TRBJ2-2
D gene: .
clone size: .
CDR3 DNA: TGTGCCAGCAGCCGAGGGACCGGGGAGCTGTTTTTT
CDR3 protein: CASSRGTGELFF

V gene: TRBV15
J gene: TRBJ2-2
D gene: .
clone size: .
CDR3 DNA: TGTGCCACCAGCAGAGATGAGGGCATCCTATATGAAAACACCGGGGAGCTGTTTTTT
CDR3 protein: CATSRDEGILYENTGELFF

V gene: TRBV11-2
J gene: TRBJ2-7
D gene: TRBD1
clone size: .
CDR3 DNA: TGTGCCAGCAGCTTAGATCCCGGACAGGGGGCTTACGAGCAGTACTTC
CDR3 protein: CASSLDPGQGAYEQYF

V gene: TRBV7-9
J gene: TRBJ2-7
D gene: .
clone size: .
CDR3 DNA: TGTGCCAGCAGTTGGCCTGAGGGGGTCTCGATTTACGAGCAGTACTTC
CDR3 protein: CASSWPEGVSIYEQYF

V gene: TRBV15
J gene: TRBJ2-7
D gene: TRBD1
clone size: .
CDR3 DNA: TGTGCCACCAGTACGGACAGGTACGAGCAGTACTTC
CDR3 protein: CATSTDRYEQYF

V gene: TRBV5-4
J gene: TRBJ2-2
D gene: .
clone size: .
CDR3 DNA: TGTGCCAGCAGCTTTAGTGGGGAGCTGTTTTTT
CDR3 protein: CASSFSGELFF

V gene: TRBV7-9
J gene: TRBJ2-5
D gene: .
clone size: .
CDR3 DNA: TGTGCCAGCAGCCGTGAGACCCAGTACTTC
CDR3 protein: CASSRETQYF

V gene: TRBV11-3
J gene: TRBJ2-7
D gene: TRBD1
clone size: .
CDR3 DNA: TGTGCCAGCAGCCCCGGGACAGGGCCGACCTACGAGCAGTACTTC
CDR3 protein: CASSPGTGPTYEQYF

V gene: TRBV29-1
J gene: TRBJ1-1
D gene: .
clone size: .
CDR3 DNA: TGCAGCGTTGAAGACCGAGGAAACACTGAAGCTTTCTTT
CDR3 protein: CSVEDRGNTEAFF

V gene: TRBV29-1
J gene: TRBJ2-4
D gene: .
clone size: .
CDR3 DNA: TGCAGCGCCCGAGACAGGGAGGACATTCAGTACTTC
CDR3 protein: CSARDREDIQYF

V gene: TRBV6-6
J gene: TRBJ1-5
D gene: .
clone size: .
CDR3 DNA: TGTGCCAGCAGTGACCGGAGGGACGGGGATCAGCCCCAGCATTTT
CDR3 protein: CASSDRRDGDQPQHF

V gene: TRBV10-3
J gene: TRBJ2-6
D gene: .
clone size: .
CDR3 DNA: TGTGCCATCACCTCTTCTGGGGCCAACGTCCTGACTTTC
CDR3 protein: CAITSSGANVLTF

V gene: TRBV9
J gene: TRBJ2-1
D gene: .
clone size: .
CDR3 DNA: TGTGCCAGCAGCGTAAAGCCTCTAACAGGTGAGCAGTTCTTC
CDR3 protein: CASSVKPLTGEQFF

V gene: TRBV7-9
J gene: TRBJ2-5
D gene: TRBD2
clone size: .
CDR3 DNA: TGTGCCAGCAGCATTGAGGGGGGTAGCGGGAGCACAGAGACCCAGTACTTC
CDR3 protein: CASSIEGGSGSTETQYF

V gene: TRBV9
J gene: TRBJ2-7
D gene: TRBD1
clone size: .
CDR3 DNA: TGTGCCAGCAGCCCCGGGACAGGGGGCCTCGACGAGCAGTACTTC
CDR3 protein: CASSPGTGGLDEQYF

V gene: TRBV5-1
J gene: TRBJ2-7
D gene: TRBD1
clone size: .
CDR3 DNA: TGCGCCAGCAGCTTCCGACAGGGGCTCTACGAGCAGTACTTC
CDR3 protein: CASSFRQGLYEQYF

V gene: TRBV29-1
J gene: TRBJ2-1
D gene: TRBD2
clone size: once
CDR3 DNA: TGCAGCGTTTGGACTAGCGGGAAATCTGCCTACAATGAGCAGTTCTTC
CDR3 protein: CSVWTSGKSAYNEQFF

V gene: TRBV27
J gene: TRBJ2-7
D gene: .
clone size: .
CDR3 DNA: TGTGCCAGCAGTTTATCAGTTACCTACGAGCAGTACTTC
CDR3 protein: CASSLSVTYEQYF

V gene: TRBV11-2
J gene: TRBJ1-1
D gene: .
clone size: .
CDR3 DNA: TGTGCCAGCAGCTTAGATGGATTCATGAACACTGAAGCTTTCTTT
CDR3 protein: CASSLDGFMNTEAFF

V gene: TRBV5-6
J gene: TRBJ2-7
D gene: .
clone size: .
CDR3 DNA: TGTGCCAGCAGCTTGGCGGAGCGTCAGTACGAGCAGTACTTC
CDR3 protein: CASSLAERQYEQYF

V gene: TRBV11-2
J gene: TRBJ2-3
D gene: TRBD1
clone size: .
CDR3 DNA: TGTGCCAGCAGCTCAGACAGGGGCCCCAAGGCAGATACGCAGTATTTT
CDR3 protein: CASSSDRGPKADTQYF

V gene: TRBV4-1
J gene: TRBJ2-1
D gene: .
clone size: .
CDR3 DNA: TGCGCCAGCAGCCAAGCCGCGGGAACGGTTTACAATGAGCAGTTCTTC
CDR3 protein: CASSQAAGTVYNEQFF

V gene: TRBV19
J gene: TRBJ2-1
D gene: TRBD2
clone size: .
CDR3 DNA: TGTGCCAGTAGTGCTACTAGCGGGTCCTACAATGAGCAGTTCTTC
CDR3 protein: CASSATSGSYNEQFF

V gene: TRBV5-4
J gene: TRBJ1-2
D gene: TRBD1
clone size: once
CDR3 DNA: TGTGCCAGCAGCTCCGTTGCAGGGGGCGTCTATGGCTACACCTTC
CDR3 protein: CASSSVAGGVYGYTF

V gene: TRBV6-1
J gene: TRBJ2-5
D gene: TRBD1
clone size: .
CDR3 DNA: TGTGCCAGCAAGGACAATCTTGGGACAGGAGAGACCCAGTACTTC
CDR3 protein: CASKDNLGTGETQYF

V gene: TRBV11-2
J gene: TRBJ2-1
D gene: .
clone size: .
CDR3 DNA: TGTGCCAGCAGCTTTTCTCGGAGTTCCTACAATGAGCAGTTCTTC
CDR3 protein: CASSFSRSSYNEQFF

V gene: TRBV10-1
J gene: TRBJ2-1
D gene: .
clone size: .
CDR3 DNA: TGCGCCAGCAGTGAGAACTATGAGCAGTTCTTC
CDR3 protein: CASSENYEQFF

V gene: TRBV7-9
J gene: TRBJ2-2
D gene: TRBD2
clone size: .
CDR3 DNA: TGTGCCAGCAGCCCCGGACTAGCGGGGATGATTCGTTGGGGGGAGCTGTTTTTT
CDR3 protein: CASSPGLAGMIRWGELFF

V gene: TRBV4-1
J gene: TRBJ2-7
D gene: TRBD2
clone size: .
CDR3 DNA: TGCGCCAGCAGCCAAGAAGCTAGCGGATTCTACGAGCAGTACTTC
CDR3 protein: CASSQEASGFYEQYF

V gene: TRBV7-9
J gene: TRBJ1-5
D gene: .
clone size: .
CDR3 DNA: TGTGCCAGCAGCTTAGCGCTAGGCCAGCCCCAGCATTTT
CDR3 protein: CASSLALGQPQHF

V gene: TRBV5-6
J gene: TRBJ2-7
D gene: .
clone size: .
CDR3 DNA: TGTGCCAGCAGCTCAGGGGTCGGCGAGCAGTACTTC
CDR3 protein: CASSSGVGEQYF

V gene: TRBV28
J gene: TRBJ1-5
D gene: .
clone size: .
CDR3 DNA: TGTGCCATCGAACGGACTACGAGGTATGTCAATCAGCCCCAGCATTTT
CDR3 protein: CAIERTTRYVNQPQHF

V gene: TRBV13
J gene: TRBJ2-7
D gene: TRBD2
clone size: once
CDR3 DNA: TGTGCCAGCAGCTTAGGGGTGGGACTAAACTACGAGCAGTACTTC
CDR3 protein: CASSLGVGLNYEQYF

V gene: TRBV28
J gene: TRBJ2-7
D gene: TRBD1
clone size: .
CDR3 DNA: TGTGCCAGCAGTTTCACGGACAGGGGGATAGCCTACGAGCAGTACTTC
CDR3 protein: CASSFTDRGIAYEQYF

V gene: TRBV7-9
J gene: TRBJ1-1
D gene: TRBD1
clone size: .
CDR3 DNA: TGTGCCCCGGACCAGGGGGCAAGTTTAAGGACTGAAGCTTTCTTT
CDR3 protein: CAPDQGASLRTEAFF

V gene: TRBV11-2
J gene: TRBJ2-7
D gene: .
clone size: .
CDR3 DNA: TGTGCCAGCAGCTTAAGGGGGAGTACCAGGAACGAGCAGTACTTC
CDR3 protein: CASSLRGSTRNEQYF

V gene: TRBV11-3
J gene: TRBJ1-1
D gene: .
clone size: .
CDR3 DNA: TGTGCCAGCAGCTTAGATTCAGTCACTGAAGCTTTCTTT
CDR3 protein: CASSLDSVTEAFF

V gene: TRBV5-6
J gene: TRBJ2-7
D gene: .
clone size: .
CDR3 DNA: TGTGCCAGCAGCTTGGGGAGTACTAGGCGGACCTACGAGCAGTACTTC
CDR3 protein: CASSLGSTRRTYEQYF

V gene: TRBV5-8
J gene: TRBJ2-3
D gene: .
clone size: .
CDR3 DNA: TGTGCCAGCAGCTTGGAGTTAGCGAGCACAGATACGCAGTATTTT
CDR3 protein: CASSLELASTDTQYF

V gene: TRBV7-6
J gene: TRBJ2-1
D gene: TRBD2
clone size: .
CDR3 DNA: TGTGCCAGCAGCTTACTAGCGGGAGGGCCTCACTACAATGAGCAGTTCTTC
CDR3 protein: CASSLLAGGPHYNEQFF

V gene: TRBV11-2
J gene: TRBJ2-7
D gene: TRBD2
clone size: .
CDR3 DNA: TGTGCCAGCAGCCCATTGTCGCTAGCGGGAGGGCCATCCTACGAGCAGTACTTC
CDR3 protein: CASSPLSLAGGPSYEQYF

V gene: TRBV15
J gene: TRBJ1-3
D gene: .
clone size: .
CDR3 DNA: TGTGCCACCAGCCGGGACGGAAACTCTGGAAACACCATATATTTT
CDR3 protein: CATSRDGNSGNTIYF